This entry is about one T cell receptor (beta chain). Trimming cost V 1 base and J 1 base; bases outside gene matches: 5. Germline V gives CDR1 SGHVS, CDR2 FQNEAQ. The CDR3 extends over 18 amino acids. The source of the sample is a study of blood T cell repertoires in COVID-19. Generated by immunoSEQ multiplex PCR, the TCRdb table keeps only in-frame clones and is missing some. The top ten hold 11% of the sample, which has around 230,000 clones, about nine tenths seen once. The receptor was derived from a man aged 50 to 59 with COVID-19, enrolled during active disease. Sequenced sample: peripheral blood. The chain is built from TRBV7-8 and TRBJ2-6, with TRBD1 identical over 9 bases. The CDR3 loop reads CASSLEGQGRSGANVLTF. Here the CDR3 DNA reads TGTGCCAGCAGCTTAGAGGGACAGGGCAGGTCTGGGGCCAACGTCCTGACTTTC.